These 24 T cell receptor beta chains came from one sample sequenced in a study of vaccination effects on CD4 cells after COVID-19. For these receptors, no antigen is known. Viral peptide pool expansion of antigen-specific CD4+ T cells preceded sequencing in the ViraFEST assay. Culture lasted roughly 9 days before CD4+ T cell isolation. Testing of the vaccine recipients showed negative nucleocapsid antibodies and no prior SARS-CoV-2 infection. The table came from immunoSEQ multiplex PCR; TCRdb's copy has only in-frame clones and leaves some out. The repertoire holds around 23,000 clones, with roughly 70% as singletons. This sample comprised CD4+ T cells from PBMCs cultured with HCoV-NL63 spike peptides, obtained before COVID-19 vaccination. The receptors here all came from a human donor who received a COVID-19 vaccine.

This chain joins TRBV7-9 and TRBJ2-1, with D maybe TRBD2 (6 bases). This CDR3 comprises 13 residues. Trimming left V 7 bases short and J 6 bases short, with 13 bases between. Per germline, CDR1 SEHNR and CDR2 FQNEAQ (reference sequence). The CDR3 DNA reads TGTGCCAGCAACCTCGGGGGTCGCAATGAGCAGTTCTTC. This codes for CASNLGGRNEQFF.

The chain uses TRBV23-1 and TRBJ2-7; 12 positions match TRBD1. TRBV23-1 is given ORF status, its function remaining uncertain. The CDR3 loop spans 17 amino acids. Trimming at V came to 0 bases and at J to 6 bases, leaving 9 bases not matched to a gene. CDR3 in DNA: TGCGCCAGCAGTCAATCCGCGGGGACAGGGGGCGCTTGCGAGCAGTACTTC. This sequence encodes CASSQSAGTGGACEQYF.

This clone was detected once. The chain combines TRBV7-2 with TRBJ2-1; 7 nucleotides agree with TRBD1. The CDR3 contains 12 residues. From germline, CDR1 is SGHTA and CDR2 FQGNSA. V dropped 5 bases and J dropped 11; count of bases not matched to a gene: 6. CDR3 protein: CASSDGTVKQFF. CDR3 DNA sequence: TGTGCCAGCAGCGACGGGACAGTAAAGCAGTTCTTC. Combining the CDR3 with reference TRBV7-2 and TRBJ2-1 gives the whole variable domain GAGVSQSPSNKVTEKGKDVELRCDPISGHTALYWYRQSLGQGLEFLIYFQGNSAPDKSGLPSDRFSAERTGGSVSTLTIQRTQQEDSAVYLCASSDGTVKQFFGPGTRLTVL.

CDR3 amino acids: CASSLVPGTVGTYNSPLHF. The CDR3 DNA reads TGCGCCAGCAGCTTGGTCCCAGGGACGGTTGGCACCTATAATTCACCCCTCCACTTT. V is TRBV5-1 and J is TRBJ1-6; perhaps TRBD1 as D (5 bases). Per the germline V gene, CDR1 is SGHRS and CDR2 is YFSETQ. The CDR3 is made up of 19 amino acids. The germline V and J ends were trimmed by 0 bases and 2 bases, with 18 bases remaining between them.

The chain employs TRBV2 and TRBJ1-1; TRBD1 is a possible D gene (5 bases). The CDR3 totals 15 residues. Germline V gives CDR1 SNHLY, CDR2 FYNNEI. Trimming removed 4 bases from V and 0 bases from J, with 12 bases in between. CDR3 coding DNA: TGTGCCAGCAGTGGCCCAGGGACGGTGAACACTGAAGCTTTCTTT. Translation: CASSGPGTVNTEAFF.

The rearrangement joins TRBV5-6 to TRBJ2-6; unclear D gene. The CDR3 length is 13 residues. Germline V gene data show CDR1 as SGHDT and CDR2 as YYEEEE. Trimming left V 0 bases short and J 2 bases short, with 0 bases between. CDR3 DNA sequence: TGTGCCAGCAGCTTGGCTGGGGCCAACGTCCTGACTTTC. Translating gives CASSLAGANVLTF. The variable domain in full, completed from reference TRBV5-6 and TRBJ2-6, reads DAGVTQSPTHLIKTRGQQVTLRCSPKSGHDTVSWYQQALGQGPQFIFQYYEEEERQRGNFPDRFSGHQFPNYSSELNVNALLLGDSALYLCASSLAGANVLTFGAGSRLTVL.

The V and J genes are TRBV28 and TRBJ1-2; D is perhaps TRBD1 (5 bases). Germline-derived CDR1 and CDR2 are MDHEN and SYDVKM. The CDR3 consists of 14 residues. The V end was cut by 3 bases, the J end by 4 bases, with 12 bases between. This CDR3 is CASSLQVGGYGYTF. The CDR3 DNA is TGTGCCAGCAGTTTGCAGGTGGGGGGCTATGGCTACACCTTC.

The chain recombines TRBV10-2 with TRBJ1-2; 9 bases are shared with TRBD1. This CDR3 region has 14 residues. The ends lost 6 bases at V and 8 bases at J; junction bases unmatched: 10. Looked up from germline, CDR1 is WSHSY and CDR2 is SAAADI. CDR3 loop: CASRKNRGLEGYTF. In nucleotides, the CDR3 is TGCGCCAGCAGAAAGAACAGGGGGCTGGAAGGCTACACCTTC.

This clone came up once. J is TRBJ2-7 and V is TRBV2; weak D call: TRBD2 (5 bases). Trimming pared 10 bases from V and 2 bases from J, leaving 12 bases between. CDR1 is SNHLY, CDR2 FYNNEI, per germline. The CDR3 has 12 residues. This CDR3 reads CATRAEAYEQYF. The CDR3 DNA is TGTGCCACGCGCGCGGAGGCCTACGAGCAGTACTTC.

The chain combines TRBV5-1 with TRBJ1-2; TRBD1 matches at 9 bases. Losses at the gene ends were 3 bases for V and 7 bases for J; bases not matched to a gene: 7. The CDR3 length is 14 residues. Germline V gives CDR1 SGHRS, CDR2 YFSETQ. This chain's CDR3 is CASSWGQGSGGYTF. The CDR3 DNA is TGCGCCAGCAGCTGGGGACAGGGATCGGGTGGCTACACCTTC.

As DNA, the CDR3 is TGCGCCAGCAGCAGGACAGGGGGTTCCTACGAGCAGTACTTC. Amino acid sequence: CASSRTGGSYEQYF. The chain employs TRBV5-1 and TRBJ2-7, with 10 bases that match TRBD1. The CDR3 length is 14 residues. V was pared by 4 bases and J by 1 base, with 2 bases of the junction left unmatched. Germline-derived CDR1 and CDR2 are SGHRS and YFSETQ.

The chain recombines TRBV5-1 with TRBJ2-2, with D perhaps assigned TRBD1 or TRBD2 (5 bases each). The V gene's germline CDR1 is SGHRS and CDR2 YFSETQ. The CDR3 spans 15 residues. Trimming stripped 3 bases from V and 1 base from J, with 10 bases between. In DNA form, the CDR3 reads TGCGCCAGCAGCTCCCGGGACGGGAACACCGGGGAGCTGTTTTTT. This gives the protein CASSSRDGNTGELFF.

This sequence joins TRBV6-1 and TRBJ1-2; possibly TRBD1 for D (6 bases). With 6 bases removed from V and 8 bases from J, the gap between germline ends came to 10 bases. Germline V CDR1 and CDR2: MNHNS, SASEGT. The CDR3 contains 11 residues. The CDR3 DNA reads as TGTGCCAGCAGAGGGGGTGCGGGCTACACCTTC. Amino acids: CASRGGAGYTF.

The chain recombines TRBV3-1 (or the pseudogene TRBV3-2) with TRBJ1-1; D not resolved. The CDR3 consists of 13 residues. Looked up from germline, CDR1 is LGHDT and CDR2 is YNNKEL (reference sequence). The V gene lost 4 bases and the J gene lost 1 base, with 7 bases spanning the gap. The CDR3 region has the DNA TGTGCCAGCAGCCTCTCGACGAACACTGAAGCTTTCTTT. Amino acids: CASSLSTNTEAFF.

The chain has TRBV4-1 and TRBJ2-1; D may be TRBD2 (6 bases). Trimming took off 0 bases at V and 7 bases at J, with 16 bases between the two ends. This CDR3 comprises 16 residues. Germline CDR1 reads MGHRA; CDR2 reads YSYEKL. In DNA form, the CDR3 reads TGCGCCAGCAGCCAAGATCTGCGGGGAGTGAGGAATGAGCAGTTCTTC. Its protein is CASSQDLRGVRNEQFF.

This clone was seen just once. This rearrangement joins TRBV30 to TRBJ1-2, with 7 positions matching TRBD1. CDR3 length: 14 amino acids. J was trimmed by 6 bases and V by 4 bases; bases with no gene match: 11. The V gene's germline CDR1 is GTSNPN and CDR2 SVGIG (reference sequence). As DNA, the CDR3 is TGTGCCTGGACGCAGGGGGTTTCCTCGAATGGCTACACCTTC. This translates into CAWTQGVSSNGYTF.

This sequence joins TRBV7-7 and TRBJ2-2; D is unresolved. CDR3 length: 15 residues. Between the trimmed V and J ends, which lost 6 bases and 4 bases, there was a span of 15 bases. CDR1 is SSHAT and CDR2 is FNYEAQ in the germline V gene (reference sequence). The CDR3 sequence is CASRSQLTGTGELFF. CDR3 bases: TGTGCCAGCAGGTCCCAGCTGACCGGCACCGGGGAGCTGTTTTTT.

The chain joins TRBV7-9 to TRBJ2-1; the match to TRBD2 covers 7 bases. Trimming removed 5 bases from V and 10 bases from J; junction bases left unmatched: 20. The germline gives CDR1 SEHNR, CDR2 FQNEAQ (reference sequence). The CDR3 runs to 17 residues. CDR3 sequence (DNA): TGTGCCAGCAGCCTAGAGACCGCAGCGGGGACGAGGTTCGAGCAGTTCTTC. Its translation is CASSLETAAGTRFEQFF.

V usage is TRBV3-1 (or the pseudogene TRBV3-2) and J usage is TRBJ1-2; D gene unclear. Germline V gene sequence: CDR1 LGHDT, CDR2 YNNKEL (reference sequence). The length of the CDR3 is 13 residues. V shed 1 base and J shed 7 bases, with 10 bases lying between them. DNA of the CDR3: TGTGCCAGCAGCCAAGGATCCCGGGGTGGCTACACCTTC. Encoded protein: CASSQGSRGGYTF.

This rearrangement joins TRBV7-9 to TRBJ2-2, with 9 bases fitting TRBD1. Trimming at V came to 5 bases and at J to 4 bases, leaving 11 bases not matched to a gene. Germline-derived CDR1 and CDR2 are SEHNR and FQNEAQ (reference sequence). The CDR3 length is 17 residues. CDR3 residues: CASSPRPGQGSTGELFF. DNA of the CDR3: TGTGCCAGCAGCCCAAGACCGGGACAGGGCAGCACCGGGGAGCTGTTTTTT.

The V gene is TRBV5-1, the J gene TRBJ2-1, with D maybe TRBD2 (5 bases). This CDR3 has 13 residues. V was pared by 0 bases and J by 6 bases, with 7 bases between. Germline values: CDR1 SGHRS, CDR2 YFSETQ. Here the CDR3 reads CASSLGLANEQFF. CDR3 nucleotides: TGCGCCAGCAGCTTGGGGCTAGCCAATGAGCAGTTCTTC.

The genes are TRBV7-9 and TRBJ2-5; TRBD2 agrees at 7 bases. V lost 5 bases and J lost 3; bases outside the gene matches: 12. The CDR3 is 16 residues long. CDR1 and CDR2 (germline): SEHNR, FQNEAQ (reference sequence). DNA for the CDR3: TGTGCCAGCAGCGTACTAGCGTCCCTTACCGAAGAGACCCAGTACTTC. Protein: CASSVLASLTEETQYF.

The CDR3 loop is CASSFWDIATNEKLFF. In nucleotides, the CDR3 is TGTGCCAGCAGTTTCTGGGACATAGCAACTAATGAAAAACTGTTTTTT. This chain connects TRBV28 to TRBJ1-4; D is perhaps TRBD1 (6 bases). Trimming left V 3 bases short and J 0 bases short, with 11 bases between. The CDR3 totals 16 residues. The germline CDR1 and CDR2 sequences are MDHEN and SYDVKM.

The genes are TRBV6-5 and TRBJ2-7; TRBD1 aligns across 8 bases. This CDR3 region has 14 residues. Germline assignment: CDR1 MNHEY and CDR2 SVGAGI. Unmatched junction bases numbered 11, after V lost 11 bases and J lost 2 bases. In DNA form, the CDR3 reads TGTGCCTCCAACCTCCGACAGGGGCCCTACGAGCAGTACTTC. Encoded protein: CASNLRQGPYEQYF.